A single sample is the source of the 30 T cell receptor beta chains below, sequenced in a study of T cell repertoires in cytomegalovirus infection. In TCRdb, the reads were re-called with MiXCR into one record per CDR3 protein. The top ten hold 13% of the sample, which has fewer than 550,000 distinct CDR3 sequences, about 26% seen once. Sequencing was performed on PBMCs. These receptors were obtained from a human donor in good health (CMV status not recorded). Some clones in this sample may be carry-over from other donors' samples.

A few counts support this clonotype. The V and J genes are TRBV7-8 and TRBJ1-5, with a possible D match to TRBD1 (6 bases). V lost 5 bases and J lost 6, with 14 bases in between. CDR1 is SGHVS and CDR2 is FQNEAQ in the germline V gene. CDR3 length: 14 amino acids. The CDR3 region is CASSPRQTGQPQHF. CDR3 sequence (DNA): TGTGCCAGCAGCCCTAGACAGACAGGTCAGCCCCAGCATTTT.

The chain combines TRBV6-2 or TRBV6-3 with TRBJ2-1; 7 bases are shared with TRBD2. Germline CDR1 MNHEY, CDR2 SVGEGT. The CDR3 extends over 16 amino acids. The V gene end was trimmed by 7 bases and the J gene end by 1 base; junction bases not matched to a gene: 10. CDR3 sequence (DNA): TGTGCCAGCAACCCGTCTGATAGCGGGTCCTACAATGAGCAGTTCTTC. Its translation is CASNPSDSGSYNEQFF.

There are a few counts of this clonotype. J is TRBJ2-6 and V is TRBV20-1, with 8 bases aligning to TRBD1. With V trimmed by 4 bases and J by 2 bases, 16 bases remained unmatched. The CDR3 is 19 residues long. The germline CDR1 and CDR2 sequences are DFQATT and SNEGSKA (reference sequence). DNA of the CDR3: TGCAGTGCTACCGGACAGGGCCCTAAATTCACTACTGGGGCCAACGTCCTGACTTTC. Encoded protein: CSATGQGPKFTTGANVLTF.

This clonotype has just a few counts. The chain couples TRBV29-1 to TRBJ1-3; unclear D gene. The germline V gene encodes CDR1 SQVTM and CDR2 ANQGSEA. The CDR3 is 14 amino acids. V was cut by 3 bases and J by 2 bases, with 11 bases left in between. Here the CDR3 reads CSVEAPGTGNTIYF. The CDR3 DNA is TGCAGCGTTGAGGCTCCGGGGACTGGAAACACCATATATTTT.

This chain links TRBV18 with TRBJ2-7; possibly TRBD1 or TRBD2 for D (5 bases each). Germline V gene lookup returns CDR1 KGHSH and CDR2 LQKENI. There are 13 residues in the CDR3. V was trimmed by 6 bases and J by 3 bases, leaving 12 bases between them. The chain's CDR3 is CASSPGRHYEQYV. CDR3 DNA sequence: TGTGCCAGCTCTCCGGGACGCCACTACGAGCAGTACGTC.

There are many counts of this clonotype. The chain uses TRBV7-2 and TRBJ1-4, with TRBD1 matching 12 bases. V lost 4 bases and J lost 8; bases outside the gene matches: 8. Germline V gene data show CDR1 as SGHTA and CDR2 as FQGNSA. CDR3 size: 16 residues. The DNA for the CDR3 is TGTGCCAGCAGCTCAGGGACAGGGGGCTGGCCCGAAAAACTGTTTTTT. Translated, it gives CASSSGTGGWPEKLFF.

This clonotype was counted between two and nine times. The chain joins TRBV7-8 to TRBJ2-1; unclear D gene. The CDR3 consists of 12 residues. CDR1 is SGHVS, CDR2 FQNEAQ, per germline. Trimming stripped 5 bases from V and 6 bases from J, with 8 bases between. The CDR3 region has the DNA TGTGCCAGCAGCCCGCAGAGCAATGAGCAGTTCTTC. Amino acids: CASSPQSNEQFF.

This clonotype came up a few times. The CDR3 DNA sequence: TGCGCCAGCAGCCACCATCGAGGGGGACTAGCGCTGCTGCCCAAAAACATTCAGTACTTC. It codes for CASSHHRGGLALLPKNIQYF. V and J are TRBV4-3 and TRBJ2-4; 10 bases are shared with TRBD2. This CDR3 region has 20 residues. V shed 3 bases, J shed 2 bases, and the junction held 16 bases outside the gene matches. Germline CDR1 LGHNA, CDR2 YSLEER.

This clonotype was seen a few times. The CDR3 bases are TGTGCCAGCAGTAACCGGGCCGCCAACCGTGGCTACACCTTC. It codes for CASSNRAANRGYTF. The V call is TRBV6-2 or TRBV6-3, the J call TRBJ1-2, with no clear D. CDR1 and CDR2 (germline): MNHEY, SVGEGT. The CDR3 contains 14 residues. V was cut by 5 bases and J by 7 bases, with 17 bases left in between.

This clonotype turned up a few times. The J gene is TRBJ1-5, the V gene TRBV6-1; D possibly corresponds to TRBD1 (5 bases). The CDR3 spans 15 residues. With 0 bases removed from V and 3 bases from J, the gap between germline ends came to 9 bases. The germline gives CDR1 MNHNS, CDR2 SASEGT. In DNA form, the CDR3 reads TGTGCCAGCAGTGAAGCCGCGGGGCTCAATCAGCCCCAGCATTTT. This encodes CASSEAAGLNQPQHF.

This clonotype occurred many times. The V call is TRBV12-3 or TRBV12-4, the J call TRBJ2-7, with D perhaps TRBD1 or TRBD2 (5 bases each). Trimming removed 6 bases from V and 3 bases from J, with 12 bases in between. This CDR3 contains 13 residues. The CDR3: CASSLGRDYEQYF. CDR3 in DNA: TGTGCCAGCAGCTTGGGACGGGACTACGAGCAGTACTTC.

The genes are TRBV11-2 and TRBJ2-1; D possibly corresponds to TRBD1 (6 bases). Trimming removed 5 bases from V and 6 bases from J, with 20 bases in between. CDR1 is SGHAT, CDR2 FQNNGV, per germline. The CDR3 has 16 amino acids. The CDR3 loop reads CASSDQRTAFVNEQFF. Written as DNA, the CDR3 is TGTGCCAGCAGCGACCAAAGGACAGCGTTCGTCAATGAGCAGTTCTTC.

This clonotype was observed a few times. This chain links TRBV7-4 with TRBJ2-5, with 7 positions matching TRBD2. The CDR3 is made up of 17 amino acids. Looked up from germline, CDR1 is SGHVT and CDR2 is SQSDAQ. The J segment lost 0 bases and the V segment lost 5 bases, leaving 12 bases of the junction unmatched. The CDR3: CASSRPAGRENQETQYF. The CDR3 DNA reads TGTGCCAGCAGCCGCCCTGCGGGGCGGGAGAACCAAGAGACCCAGTACTTC.

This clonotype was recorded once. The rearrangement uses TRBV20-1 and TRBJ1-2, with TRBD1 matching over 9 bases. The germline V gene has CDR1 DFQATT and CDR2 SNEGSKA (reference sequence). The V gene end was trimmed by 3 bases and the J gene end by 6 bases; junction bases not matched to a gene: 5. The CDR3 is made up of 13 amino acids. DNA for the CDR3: TGCAGTGCTAGTAGGACAGGGGAGCATGGCTACACCTTC. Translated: CSASRTGEHGYTF.

CDR3 region: CASCTGSSYNEQFF. In nucleotides, the CDR3 is TGTGCCAGCTGTACGGGGAGCTCCTACAATGAGCAGTTCTTC. V usage is TRBV28 and J usage is TRBJ2-1, with D possibly being TRBD2 (5 bases). Looked up from germline, CDR1 is MDHEN and CDR2 is SYDVKM. The CDR3 has 14 amino acids. Between the trimmed V and J ends, which lost 8 bases and 0 bases, there was a span of 11 bases.

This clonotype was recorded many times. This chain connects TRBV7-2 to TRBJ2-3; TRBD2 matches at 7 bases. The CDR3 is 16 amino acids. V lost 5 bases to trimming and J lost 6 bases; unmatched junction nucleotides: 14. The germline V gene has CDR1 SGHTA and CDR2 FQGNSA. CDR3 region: CASSPGGLIGRDTQYF. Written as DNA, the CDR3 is TGTGCCAGCAGCCCGGGGGGACTGATCGGCAGGGATACGCAGTATTTT.

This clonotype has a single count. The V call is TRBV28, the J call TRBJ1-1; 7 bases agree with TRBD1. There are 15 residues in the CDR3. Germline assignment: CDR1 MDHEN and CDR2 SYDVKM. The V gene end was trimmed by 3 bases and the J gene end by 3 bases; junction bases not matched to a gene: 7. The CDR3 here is CASSFRGRGDTEAFF. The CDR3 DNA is TGTGCCAGCAGTTTTAGGGGGCGCGGGGACACTGAAGCTTTCTTT. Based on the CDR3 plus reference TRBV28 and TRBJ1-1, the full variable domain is DVKVTQSSRYLVKRTGEKVFLECVQDMDHENMFWYRQDPGLGLRLIYFSYDVKMKEKGDIPEGYSVSREKKERFSLILESASTNQTSMYLCASSFRGRGDTEAFFGQGTRLTVV.

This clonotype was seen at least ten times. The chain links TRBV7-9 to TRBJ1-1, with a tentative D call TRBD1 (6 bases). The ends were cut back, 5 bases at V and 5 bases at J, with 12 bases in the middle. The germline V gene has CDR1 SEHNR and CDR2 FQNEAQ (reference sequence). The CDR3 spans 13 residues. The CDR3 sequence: CASSPGEWTEAFF. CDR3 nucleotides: TGTGCCAGCAGCCCAGGGGAGTGGACTGAAGCTTTCTTT.

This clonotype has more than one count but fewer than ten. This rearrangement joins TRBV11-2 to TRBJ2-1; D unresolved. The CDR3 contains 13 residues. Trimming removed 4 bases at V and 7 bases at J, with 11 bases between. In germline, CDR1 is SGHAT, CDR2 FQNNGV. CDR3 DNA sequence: TGTGCCAGCAGCTCGTTGGACGTGAATGAGCAGTTCTTC. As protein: CASSSLDVNEQFF.

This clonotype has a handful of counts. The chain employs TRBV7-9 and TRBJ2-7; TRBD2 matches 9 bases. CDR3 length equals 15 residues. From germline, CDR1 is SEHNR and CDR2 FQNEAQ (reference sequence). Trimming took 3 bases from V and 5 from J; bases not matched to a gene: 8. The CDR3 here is CASSLAGGPLDEQYF. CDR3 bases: TGTGCCAGCAGCTTGGCGGGAGGGCCCTTGGACGAGCAGTACTTC. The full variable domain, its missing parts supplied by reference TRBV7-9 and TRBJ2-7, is DTGVSQNPRHKITKRGQNVTFRCDPISEHNRLYWYRQTLGQGPEFLTYFQNEAQLEKSRLLSDRFSAERPKGSFSTLEIQRTEQGDSAMYLCASSLAGGPLDEQYFGPGTRLTVT.

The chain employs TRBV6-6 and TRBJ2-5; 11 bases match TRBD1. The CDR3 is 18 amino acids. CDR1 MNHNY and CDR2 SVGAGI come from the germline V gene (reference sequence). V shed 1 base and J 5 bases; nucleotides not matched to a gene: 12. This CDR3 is CASSYYLTPDRGQETQYF. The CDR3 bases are TGTGCCAGCAGTTACTATTTAACCCCGGACAGGGGGCAGGAGACCCAGTACTTC.

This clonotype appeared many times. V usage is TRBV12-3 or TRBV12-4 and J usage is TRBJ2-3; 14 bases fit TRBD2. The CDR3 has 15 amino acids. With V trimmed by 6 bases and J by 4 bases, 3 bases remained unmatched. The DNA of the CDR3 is TGTGCCAGCAGCTTGGGACTAGCGGGAGCAGATACGCAGTATTTT. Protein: CASSLGLAGADTQYF.

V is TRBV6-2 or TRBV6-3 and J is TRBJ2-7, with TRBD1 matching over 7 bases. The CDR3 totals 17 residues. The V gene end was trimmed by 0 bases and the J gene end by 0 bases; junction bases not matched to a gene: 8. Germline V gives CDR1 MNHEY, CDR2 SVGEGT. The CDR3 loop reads CASSYSYRDSYSYEQYF. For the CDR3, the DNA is TGTGCCAGCAGTTACTCCTACCGGGACAGCTACTCCTACGAGCAGTACTTC.

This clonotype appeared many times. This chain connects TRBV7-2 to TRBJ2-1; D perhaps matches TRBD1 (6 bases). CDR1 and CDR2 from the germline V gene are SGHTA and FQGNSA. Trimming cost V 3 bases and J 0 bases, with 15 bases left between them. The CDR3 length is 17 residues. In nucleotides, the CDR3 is TGTGCCAGCAGCTTTAGAGGGGGACGTCTCTCCTACAATGAGCAGTTCTTC. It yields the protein CASSFRGGRLSYNEQFF.

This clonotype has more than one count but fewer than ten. The CDR3 sequence: CSVAPQSGANVLTF. The DNA of the CDR3 is TGCAGCGTTGCTCCCCAGTCTGGGGCCAACGTCCTGACTTTC. The chain uses TRBV29-1 and TRBJ2-6; D not resolved. V shed 4 bases and J shed 1 base, with 8 bases lying between them. From germline, CDR1 is SQVTM and CDR2 ANQGSEA. The CDR3 sequence is 14 residues long.

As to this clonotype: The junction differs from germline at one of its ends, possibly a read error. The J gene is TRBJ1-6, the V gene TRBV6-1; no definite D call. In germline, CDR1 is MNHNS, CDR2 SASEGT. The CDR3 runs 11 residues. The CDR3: CASNERSPLHF. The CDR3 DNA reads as TGTGCCAGCAATGAACGTTCACCCCTCCACTTT.

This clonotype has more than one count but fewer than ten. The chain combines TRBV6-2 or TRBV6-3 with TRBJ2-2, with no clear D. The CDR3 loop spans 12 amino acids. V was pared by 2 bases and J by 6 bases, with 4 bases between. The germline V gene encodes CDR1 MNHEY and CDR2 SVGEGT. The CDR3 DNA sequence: TGTGCCAGCAGTTACGTGGCCGGGGAGCTGTTTTTT. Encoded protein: CASSYVAGELFF.

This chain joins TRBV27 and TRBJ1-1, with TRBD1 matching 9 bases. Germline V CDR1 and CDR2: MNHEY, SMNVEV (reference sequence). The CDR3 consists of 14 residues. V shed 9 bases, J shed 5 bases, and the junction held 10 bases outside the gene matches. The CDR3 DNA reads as TGTGCCAGTCGGACAGGGGTATGGGAAACTGAAGCTTTCTTT. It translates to CASRTGVWETEAFF.

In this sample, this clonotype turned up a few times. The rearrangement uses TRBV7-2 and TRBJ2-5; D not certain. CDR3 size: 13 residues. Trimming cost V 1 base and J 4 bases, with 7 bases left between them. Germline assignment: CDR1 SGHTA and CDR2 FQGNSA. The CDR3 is CASSLGAPETQYF. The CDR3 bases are TGTGCCAGCAGCTTAGGAGCCCCAGAGACCCAGTACTTC.

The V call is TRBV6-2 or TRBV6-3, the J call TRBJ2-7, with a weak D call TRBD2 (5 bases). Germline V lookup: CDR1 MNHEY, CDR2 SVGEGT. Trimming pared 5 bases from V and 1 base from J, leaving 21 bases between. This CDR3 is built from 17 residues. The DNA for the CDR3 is TGTGCCAGCAGTCGTCGAGCGGCCATTGGAGTATCCTACGAGCAGTACTTC. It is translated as CASSRRAAIGVSYEQYF.